A single sample gave rise to the 21 T cell receptor beta chains below, sequenced in a study. TCRdb fed the 5' RACE reads into MiXCR, producing one record per CDR3 protein. This sample carries approximately 60,000 distinct CDR3 sequences, about 28% of them seen once, and the ten largest clones take approximately 2.2%. Treg sorting used a CD4+CD25+CD127-/low gate. Material: tumor-infiltrating Tregs sorted from the breast tumor. Receptors originate from a female donor with breast cancer.

This sequence joins TRBV5-6 and TRBJ2-3; 9 bases map to TRBD2. The CDR3 spans 15 residues. V shed 3 bases, J shed 6 bases, and the junction held 8 bases outside the gene matches. Germline CDR1 is SGHDT and CDR2 is YYEEEE. CDR3: CASSYGGRARDTQYF. DNA of the CDR3: TGTGCCAGCAGCTATGGCGGGAGGGCCAGGGATACGCAGTATTTT.

The table lists this clonotype with a few counts. This chain joins TRBV29-1 and TRBJ1-2, with 8 bases identical to TRBD1. This CDR3 spans 15 amino acids. With V trimmed by 1 base and J by 4 bases, 8 bases remained unmatched. Germline-derived CDR1 and CDR2 are SQVTM and ANQGSEA. Here the CDR3 DNA reads TGCAGCGTTGAAGCCCCTCAGGGGGCGGGCTATGGCTACACCTTC. This codes for CSVEAPQGAGYGYTF.

By share, this clonotype counts as medium-sized. J is TRBJ1-1 and V is TRBV9; no definite D call. Germline V CDR1 and CDR2: SGDLS, YYNGEE. The CDR3 covers 13 residues. V was cut by 4 bases and J by 4 bases, with 11 bases left in between. CDR3 bases: TGTGCCAGCAGCCGTCAGACCGGCACTGAAGCTTTCTTT. This translates into CASSRQTGTEAFF.

J is TRBJ1-1 and V is TRBV5-1; no firm D call. The CDR3 loop spans 14 amino acids. From germline, CDR1 is SGHRS and CDR2 YFSETQ. V was shortened by 3 bases and J by 1 base, with 10 bases between the two germline ends. The CDR3 region has the DNA TGCGCCAGCAGCTCGAGGACGGGGAACACTGAAGCTTTCTTT. This sequence encodes CASSSRTGNTEAFF.

This clonotype was counted ten times or more. The chain uses TRBV5-1 and TRBJ2-3, with a tentative D call TRBD1 (6 bases). The CDR3 totals 13 residues. The germline V gene has CDR1 SGHRS and CDR2 YFSETQ. V lost 0 bases and J lost 5, with 7 bases in between. The DNA of the CDR3 is TGCGCCAGCAGCTTGGAGGGGGAAGATACGCAGTATTTT. Amino acid sequence: CASSLEGEDTQYF.

This clonotype came up a few times. This CDR3 is CASSLNSYYGYTF. DNA for the CDR3: TGCGCCAGCAGCTTGAACAGCTACTATGGCTACACCTTC. This chain connects TRBV5-1 to TRBJ1-2; D is undetermined. CDR1 is SGHRS and CDR2 is YFSETQ in the germline V gene. This CDR3 has 13 residues. With 1 base removed from V and 3 bases from J, the gap between germline ends came to 7 bases.

This clonotype appeared a few times. The chain links TRBV6-2 or TRBV6-3 to TRBJ2-1; D may correspond to TRBD1 or TRBD2 (6 bases each). Trimming removed 4 bases at V and 6 bases at J, with 13 bases between. The CDR3 runs to 14 residues. Germline CDR1 reads MNHEY; CDR2 reads SVGEGT. The CDR3 DNA reads TGTGCCAGCAGTTCCGGGCCGGGGGCCAATGAGCAGTTCTTC. This encodes CASSSGPGANEQFF.

The chain uses TRBV6-6 and TRBJ1-2; 10 nucleotides match TRBD1. The germline gives CDR1 MNHNY, CDR2 SVGAGI (reference sequence). V dropped 6 bases and J dropped 7; count of bases not matched to a gene: 5. This CDR3 spans 13 amino acids. This chain's CDR3 is CASRRGTGVGYTF. The CDR3 DNA reads TGTGCCAGCAGACGTGGGACAGGGGTTGGCTACACCTTC.

This chain joins TRBV6-1 and TRBJ1-1; no firm D call. V was trimmed by 7 bases and J by 0 bases, leaving 12 bases between them. The germline V gene encodes CDR1 MNHNS and CDR2 SASEGT. CDR3 length equals 14 residues. CDR3 coding DNA: TGTGCCAGCAAGTGGAGAGAGCTGAACACTGAAGCTTTCTTT. It encodes CASKWRELNTEAFF.

Worth noting for this clonotype: This sequence may be a read error, since a much larger clone differs from it by one base. The chain employs TRBV5-1 and TRBJ2-1; D call uncertain. The CDR3 length is 14 residues. Germline assignment: CDR1 SGHRS and CDR2 YFSETQ. Trimming removed 4 bases at V and 5 bases at J, with 13 bases between. CDR3 loop: CASSPSRANNEQFF. CDR3 nucleotide sequence: TGCGCCAGCAGCCCGTCACGAGCGAACAATGAGCAGTTCTTC.

This clonotype was seen at least ten times. This sequence joins TRBV4-1 and TRBJ2-7; D might be TRBD2 (6 bases). The CDR3 spans 15 residues. CDR1 and CDR2 from the germline V gene are MGHRA and YSYEKL. V dropped 1 base and J dropped 2 bases, with 12 bases sitting between them. In nucleotides, the CDR3 is TGCGCCAGCAGCCAAGGGCAGGCGGGGCCCTACGAGCAGTACTTC. It yields the protein CASSQGQAGPYEQYF.

CDR3 amino acids: CASGPNLLGSGNTIYF. CDR3 bases: TGTGCCAGCGGCCCAAATTTACTGGGCTCTGGAAACACCATATATTTT. The V call is TRBV7-2, the J call TRBJ1-3; D not certain. The ends were cut back, 8 bases at V and 0 bases at J, with 17 bases in the middle. CDR3 length: 16 residues. Germline V gene data show CDR1 as SGHTA and CDR2 as FQGNSA.

The chain combines TRBV30 with TRBJ1-4; D not certain. V was cut by 3 bases and J by 3 bases, with 11 bases left in between. The CDR3 length is 14 residues. The germline gives CDR1 GTSNPN, CDR2 SVGIG (reference sequence). CDR3 DNA sequence: TGTGCCTGGAGCCTTAGACGAGCTAATGAAAAACTGTTTTTT. Translated, it gives CAWSLRRANEKLFF.

This clonotype was seen only a few times. This chain links TRBV6-2 or TRBV6-3 with TRBJ1-5; D is ambiguous. Germline CDR1 MNHEY, CDR2 SVGEGT. CDR3 length: 16 amino acids. The V and J ends lost 4 bases and 2 bases respectively, with 15 bases between them. CDR3 bases: TGTGCCAGCAGTTTTAGGGAAGTTATTCGCAATCAGCCCCAGCATTTT. Its translation: CASSFREVIRNQPQHF.

This clonotype came up a few times. The rearrangement uses TRBV25-1 and TRBJ2-2, with 9 bases that match TRBD1. V was clipped by 6 bases and J by 4 bases; unmatched bases: 3. The V gene's germline CDR1 is MGHDK and CDR2 SYGVNS. This CDR3 has 14 amino acids. CDR3 amino acids: CASRTGGLTGELFF. CDR3 nucleotides: TGTGCCAGCAGGACAGGGGGTCTCACCGGGGAGCTGTTTTTT.

This clonotype has just a few counts. V gene TRBV5-1 combines with J gene TRBJ2-1; TRBD2 matches 11 bases. Trimming cost V 1 base and J 7 bases; bases outside gene matches: 4. This CDR3 is 15 amino acids long. The germline gives CDR1 SGHRS, CDR2 YFSETQ. In DNA form, the CDR3 reads TGCGCCAGCAGCTTGTGGCTAGCGGGAGGAAATGAGCAGTTCTTC. This sequence encodes CASSLWLAGGNEQFF.

This clonotype was counted many times. The genes are TRBV4-2 and TRBJ2-2, with D maybe TRBD1 (6 bases). This CDR3 region has 16 residues. The V gene lost 0 bases and the J gene lost 2 bases, with 10 bases spanning the gap. From germline, CDR1 is LGHNA and CDR2 YNFKEQ. The CDR3 DNA follows: TGTGCCAGCAGCCAAGAAGCAGGGGCAAACACCGGGGAGCTGTTTTTT. The encoded protein is CASSQEAGANTGELFF.

The rearrangement uses TRBV5-4 and TRBJ2-7; either TRBD1 or TRBD2 may fit D (6 bases each). Germline-derived CDR1 and CDR2 are SGHNT and YYREEE (reference sequence). The CDR3 totals 14 residues. With 4 bases removed from V and 3 bases from J, the gap between germline ends came to 14 bases. The CDR3 region is CASSRGDTYYEQYF. The DNA of the CDR3 is TGTGCCAGCAGCAGGGGGGACACCTACTACGAGCAGTACTTC.

This clonotype was observed a handful of times. A read error may be the cause here, since a much bigger clone is one base away. The CDR3 is CTSSSGRTNEKLFF. The CDR3 bases are TGTACCAGCAGCTCCGGACGGACGAATGAAAAACTGTTTTTT. The chain couples TRBV7-9 to TRBJ1-4, with unresolved D. CDR3 length: 14 amino acids. Germline CDR1 is SEHNR and CDR2 is FQNEAQ (reference sequence).

This chain links TRBV29-1 with TRBJ2-5; TRBD2 agrees at 9 bases. V shed 6 bases, J shed 5 bases, and the junction held 4 bases outside the gene matches. This CDR3 contains 12 residues. Germline CDR1 and CDR2: SQVTM and ANQGSEA. CDR3 protein: CSVREGGETQYF. Here the CDR3 DNA reads TGCAGCGTGCGGGAGGGAGGGGAGACCCAGTACTTC.

This clonotype was recorded a few times. The chain employs TRBV28 and TRBJ2-2; 10 bases match TRBD1. The V gene's germline CDR1 is MDHEN and CDR2 SYDVKM. Losses at the gene ends were 7 bases for V and 5 bases for J; bases not matched to a gene: 7. This CDR3 spans 15 amino acids. The CDR3 spells CASKTGGAETGELFF. For the CDR3, the DNA is TGTGCCAGCAAGACAGGGGGCGCTGAGACCGGGGAGCTGTTTTTT. The variable domain in full, with the rest retrieved from reference TRBV28 and TRBJ2-2, is DVKVTQSSRYLVKRTGEKVFLECVQDMDHENMFWYRQDPGLGLRLIYFSYDVKMKEKGDIPEGYSVSREKKERFSLILESASTNQTSMYLCASKTGGAETGELFFGEGSRLTVL.